A selection of T cell receptor beta chains follows, all from one sample in a study of blood T cell repertoires in COVID-19. Using immunoSEQ multiplex PCR, the repertoire was profiled, and TCRdb retains in-frame clones only, with some absent. The repertoire holds under 250,000 clones, 70% to 90% seen once, with 6.2% in the top ten. Sequencing was carried out using peripheral blood. Source of these receptors: a man aged 60 to 69 with acute or convalescent COVID-19. Each CDR3 is given with its conserved first and last residue. The D gene is left open where the match is weak. A row's size may be missing; if present it is once, few, many or a size class.

size: NA; J: TRBJ2-6; V: TRBV20-1; D: TRBD1; DNA: TGCAGTGCTAGTCTTCTCGGACAGGGATCGTCTGGGGCCAACGTCCTGACTTTC; CDR3: CSASLLGQGSSGANVLTF
size: NA; J: TRBJ1-3; V: TRBV7-2; D: NA; DNA: TGTGCCAGCGCTTTGGGGACTCAATTAAACACCATATATTTT; CDR3: CASALGTQLNTIYF
size: NA; J: TRBJ2-1; V: TRBV7-9; D: NA; DNA: TGTGCCAGCAGCTTAGAAAGCGGTTCCTACAATGAGCAGTTCTTC; CDR3: CASSLESGSYNEQFF
size: NA; J: TRBJ1-2; V: TRBV19; D: TRBD1; DNA: TGTGCCAGTAGTACAGGGGGAGGAAACTATGGCTACACCTTC; CDR3: CASSTGGGNYGYTF
size: NA; J: TRBJ2-3; V: TRBV19; D: TRBD2; DNA: TGTGCCAGTAGTATAGGCCTAGCGGGAGGCAGCACAGATACGCAGTATTTT; CDR3: CASSIGLAGGSTDTQYF
size: NA; J: TRBJ1-1; V: TRBV18; D: NA; DNA: TGTGCCAGCTCACCGCCGACAGCCTTTGAAGCTTTCTTT; CDR3: CASSPPTAFEAFF
size: few; J: TRBJ2-7; V: TRBV5-1; D: TRBD1; DNA: TGCGCCAGCAGCTTGGTAGCAGGGGGACCCTACGAGCAGTACTTC; CDR3: CASSLVAGGPYEQYF
size: NA; J: TRBJ2-3; V: TRBV24-1; D: TRBD1; DNA: TGTGCCACCAGTCAAGTTGACAGGGCAAGTTCAGATACGCAGTATTTT; CDR3: CATSQVDRASSDTQYF
size: few; J: TRBJ2-2; V: TRBV12-5; D: TRBD2; DNA: TGTGCTAGTGGTTTGGCCCTTAGCGGGGTTACCGGGGAGCTGTTTTTT; CDR3: CASGLALSGVTGELFF
size: NA; J: TRBJ1-5; V: TRBV6-5; D: TRBD1; DNA: TGTGCCAGCTCACTGGACAGGGGGAATCAGCCCCAGCATTTT; CDR3: CASSLDRGNQPQHF
size: NA; J: TRBJ1-2; V: TRBV9; D: TRBD1; DNA: TGTGCCAGCAGCTTCGGATGGACAGGGGACTATGGCTACACCTTC; CDR3: CASSFGWTGDYGYTF
size: NA; J: TRBJ2-7; V: TRBV6-2/TRBV6-3; D: NA; DNA: TGTGCCAGCAGTCGAACAGGGAGTAGGTCCTACGAGCAGTACTTC; CDR3: CASSRTGSRSYEQYF
size: once; J: TRBJ2-5; V: TRBV7-3; D: TRBD1; DNA: TGTGCCAGCAGCTCGACAGGGGTAGAAGAGACCCAGTACTTC; CDR3: CASSSTGVEETQYF
size: NA; J: TRBJ2-3; V: TRBV4-2; D: NA; DNA: TGTGCCAGCAGCCAAGATCGGTTGGCGGATACAGATACGCAGTATTTT; CDR3: CASSQDRLADTDTQYF
size: NA; J: TRBJ2-2; V: TRBV7-9; D: NA; DNA: TGTGCCAGCAGCTTAGGAGGCGGGGCCGGGGAGCTGTTTTTT; CDR3: CASSLGGGAGELFF
size: NA; J: TRBJ2-5; V: TRBV7-2; D: NA; DNA: TGTGCCAGCAGCTTTCTGGCAGGGTCTGAGACCCAGTACTTC; CDR3: CASSFLAGSETQYF
size: NA; J: TRBJ1-2; V: TRBV23-1; D: TRBD1; DNA: TGCGCCAGCAGTCAATCTCAGATGGACAGGGGTGTCTATGGCTACACCTTC; CDR3: CASSQSQMDRGVYGYTF
size: NA; J: TRBJ1-2; V: TRBV4-3; D: TRBD1; DNA: TGCGCCAGCAGCCGATCCGGGACAGGGGGCCCGTCGGATGGCTACACCTTC; CDR3: CASSRSGTGGPSDGYTF
size: NA; J: TRBJ1-2; V: TRBV29-1; D: TRBD1; DNA: TGCAGCGTTGGGGCTTTAGACAGGGAGGATGGCTACACCTTC; CDR3: CSVGALDREDGYTF
size: NA; J: TRBJ1-5; V: TRBV6-1; D: NA; DNA: TGTGCCAGCAGTGACGGACAGAGGGATCAGCCCCAGCATTTT; CDR3: CASSDGQRDQPQHF
size: NA; J: TRBJ1-4; V: TRBV28; D: NA; DNA: TGTGCCAGCCTCTCAGGGGTTCCGGGGGAAAAACTGTTTTTT; CDR3: CASLSGVPGEKLFF
size: few; J: TRBJ1-5; V: TRBV19; D: TRBD1; DNA: TGTGCCAGTACCCCAATGTTCGGGGGACAGGGGAGCAATCAGCCCCAGCATTTT; CDR3: CASTPMFGGQGSNQPQHF
size: NA; J: TRBJ2-7; V: TRBV28; D: TRBD1; DNA: TGTGCCAGCAGTCCCCCTGGGGCAGGGGGTCTCTACGAGCAGTACTTC; CDR3: CASSPPGAGGLYEQYF
size: NA; J: TRBJ1-2; V: TRBV9; D: NA; DNA: TGTGCCAGCAGCCCCCCGGGGCAGGGGTATGGCTACACCTTC; CDR3: CASSPPGQGYGYTF
size: NA; J: TRBJ1-1; V: TRBV7-2; D: NA; DNA: TGTGCCAGCAGCCGCCTGACAGGTCTGAACACTGAAGCTTTCTTT; CDR3: CASSRLTGLNTEAFF
size: NA; J: TRBJ2-5; V: TRBV3-1/TRBV3-2; D: NA; DNA: TGTGCCAGCAGCCAGTCTAGGACCCAGTACTTC; CDR3: CASSQSRTQYF
size: NA; J: TRBJ1-6; V: TRBV28; D: NA; DNA: TGTGCCAGCAGCGGCGGACGGGGTCAAAGGAATTCACCCCTCCACTTT; CDR3: CASSGGRGQRNSPLHF
size: NA; J: TRBJ2-3; V: TRBV2; D: TRBD1; DNA: TGTGCCAGGAGACAGGGACAGGGCAAAAGCGGGAGCACAGATACGCAGTATTTT; CDR3: CARRQGQGKSGSTDTQYF
size: NA; J: TRBJ2-6; V: TRBV5-1; D: TRBD1; DNA: TGCGCCAGCCGGACAGGCAACTCTGGGGCCAACGTCCTGACTTTC; CDR3: CASRTGNSGANVLTF
size: NA; J: TRBJ2-1; V: TRBV3-1/TRBV3-2; D: TRBD2; DNA: TGTGCCAGCAGCCTACGACTAGCGAATGAGCAGTTCTTC; CDR3: CASSLRLANEQFF
size: NA; J: TRBJ1-2; V: TRBV11-2; D: TRBD1; DNA: TGTGCCAGCAGCTCGCCGAGGACAGGGGGTGGCTACACCTTC; CDR3: CASSSPRTGGGYTF
size: NA; J: TRBJ2-1; V: TRBV19; D: NA; DNA: TGTGCCAGTAGTATAGGGACGGAACGGGAGAAATTACTTTACAATGAGCAGTTCTTC; CDR3: CASSIGTEREKLLYNEQFF
size: NA; J: TRBJ1-4; V: TRBV18; D: NA; DNA: TGTGCCAGCTCACCGGACAGCTATGCAACTAATGAAAAACTGTTTTTT; CDR3: CASSPDSYATNEKLFF
size: NA; J: TRBJ2-7; V: TRBV15; D: NA; DNA: TGTGCCACCAGCAGAGATCTGGGGCGCGAGCAGTACTTC; CDR3: CATSRDLGREQYF
size: NA; J: TRBJ1-1; V: TRBV7-2; D: TRBD1; DNA: TGTGCCAGCAGCTCCCGGACAGGCGAGAAGAACACTGAAGCTTTCTTT; CDR3: CASSSRTGEKNTEAFF
size: NA; J: TRBJ1-5; V: TRBV3-1/TRBV3-2; D: NA; DNA: TGTGCCAGCAGCCAGGCTAGACGTCAGCCCCAGCATTTT; CDR3: CASSQARRQPQHF
size: NA; J: TRBJ2-2; V: TRBV19; D: NA; DNA: TGTGCCAGTAGTATCTCCCGGGGCACCGGGGAGCTGTTTTTT; CDR3: CASSISRGTGELFF
size: NA; J: TRBJ2-2; V: TRBV28; D: TRBD1; DNA: TGTGCCAGCAACCCCCCGGACAGGGCGAACACCGGGGAGCTGTTTTTT; CDR3: CASNPPDRANTGELFF
size: NA; J: TRBJ1-2; V: TRBV4-3; D: NA; DNA: TGCGCCAGCAGCCATTCAGGACAGACTTACTATGGCTACACCTTC; CDR3: CASSHSGQTYYGYTF
size: NA; J: TRBJ2-5; V: TRBV14; D: TRBD1; DNA: TGTGCCAGCAGCCCCCGGACAGGGAGTAAAGAGACCCAGTACTTC; CDR3: CASSPRTGSKETQYF
size: NA; J: TRBJ1-1; V: TRBV5-4; D: TRBD1; DNA: TGTGCCAGCAGCTTCTGGACAGGGAGCTTCCTGAACACTGAAGCTTTCTTT; CDR3: CASSFWTGSFLNTEAFF
size: NA; J: TRBJ1-1; V: TRBV28; D: TRBD1; DNA: TGTGCCAGCAGTCCGAGACAGGGATTTGGGACTGAAGCTTTCTTT; CDR3: CASSPRQGFGTEAFF
size: NA; J: TRBJ1-5; V: TRBV28; D: NA; DNA: TGTTCTGGGCAGGCCCCGAATCAGCCCCAGCATTTT; CDR3: CSGQAPNQPQHF
size: NA; J: TRBJ1-5; V: TRBV30; D: NA; DNA: TGTGCCTGGAGTGTGAATCCCGCCCGGTGGGAGGTAGATCAGCCCCAGCATTTT; CDR3: CAWSVNPARWEVDQPQHF
size: NA; J: TRBJ1-1; V: TRBV7-3; D: TRBD1; DNA: TGTGCCAGCAGCTTGACAGGGATGAACACTGAAGCTTTCTTT; CDR3: CASSLTGMNTEAFF
size: few; J: TRBJ1-5; V: TRBV7-2; D: NA; DNA: TGTGCCAGCAGCTTAGGAGGGAACGGCAATCAGCCCCAGCATTTT; CDR3: CASSLGGNGNQPQHF
size: NA; J: TRBJ1-2; V: TRBV24-1; D: NA; DNA: TGTGCCACCAGTGATTCAGGGACATTTGGCTACACCTTC; CDR3: CATSDSGTFGYTF
size: NA; J: TRBJ2-7; V: TRBV6-5; D: NA; DNA: TGTGCCAGCAGATCCATCTACGAGCAGTACTTC; CDR3: CASRSIYEQYF
size: few; J: TRBJ1-1; V: TRBV11-2; D: NA; DNA: TGTGCCAGCAGCTTAGCGGGAAACATGAACACTGAAGCTTTCTTT; CDR3: CASSLAGNMNTEAFF
size: once; J: TRBJ2-3; V: TRBV6-2/TRBV6-3; D: NA; DNA: TGTGCCAGCAGTCCAAGGGAGGATACGCAGTATTTT; CDR3: CASSPREDTQYF
size: NA; J: TRBJ1-4; V: TRBV23-1; D: NA; DNA: TGCGCCAGCAGTCAACCAGTTACTAATGAAAAACTGTTTTTT; CDR3: CASSQPVTNEKLFF